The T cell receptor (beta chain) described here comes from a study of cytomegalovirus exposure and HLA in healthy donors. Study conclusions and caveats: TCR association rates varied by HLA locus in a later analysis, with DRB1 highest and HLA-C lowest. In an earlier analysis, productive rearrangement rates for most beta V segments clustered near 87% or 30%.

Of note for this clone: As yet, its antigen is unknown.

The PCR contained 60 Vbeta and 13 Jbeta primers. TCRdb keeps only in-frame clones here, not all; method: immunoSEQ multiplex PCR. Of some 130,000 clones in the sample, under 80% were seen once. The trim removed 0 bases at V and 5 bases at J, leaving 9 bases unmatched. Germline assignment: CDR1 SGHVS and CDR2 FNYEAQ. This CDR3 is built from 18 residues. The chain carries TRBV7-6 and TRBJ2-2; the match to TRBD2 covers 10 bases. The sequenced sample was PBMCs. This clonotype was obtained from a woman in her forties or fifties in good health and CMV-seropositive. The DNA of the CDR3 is TGTGCCAGCAGCTTAGCGGTTAGCGGGGGGCCGAGGACCGGGGAGCTGTTTTTT. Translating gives CASSLAVSGGPRTGELFF. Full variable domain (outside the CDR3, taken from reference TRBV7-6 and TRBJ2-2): GAGVSQSPRYKVTKRGQDVALRCDPISGHVSLYWYRQALGQGPEFLTYFNYEAQQDKSGLPNDRFSAERPEGSISTLTIQRTEQRDSAMYRCASSLAVSGGPRTGELFFGEGSRLTVL.